These 15 T cell receptor beta chains originate from one sample sequenced in a study of T cells in Graves' hyperthyroidism and ophthalmopathy. Regions amplified from RNA transcripts were the TCR beta CDR3 regions. RT-PCR in the first round (using the HTBI primer set) targeted the TCR CDR3. TCRdb re-analysed the multiplex PCR reads in MiXCR, keeping a single row per CDR3 protein. Of some 690,000 distinct CDR3 sequences in the sample, around 15% were seen once. Material: blood. The receptor source for this set is a man in his fifties or sixties with Graves' hyperthyroidism.

The table lists this clonotype with many counts. The CDR3 here is CASSGYGKETQYF. The CDR3 DNA reads as TGTGCCAGCAGCGGGTACGGCAAAGAGACCCAGTACTTC. The chain combines TRBV3-1 with TRBJ2-5; no firm D call. The germline gives CDR1 LGHDT, CDR2 YNNKEL (reference sequence). The CDR3 has 13 residues. V lost 5 bases and J lost 3, with 10 bases in between.

This clonotype occurred many times. The chain joins TRBV24-1 to TRBJ1-1; D uncertain. CDR3 length: 13 amino acids. V was cut by 6 bases and J by 5 bases, with 12 bases left in between. CDR1 KGHDR and CDR2 SFDVKD come from the germline V gene. The chain's CDR3 is CATSPEGGTEAFF. The DNA of the CDR3 is TGTGCCACCAGTCCCGAGGGCGGAACTGAAGCTTTCTTT.

This clonotype came up a few times. V gene TRBV3-1 combines with J gene TRBJ1-5; 11 bases match TRBD1. The CDR3 sequence is 14 residues long. Germline V gene lookup returns CDR1 LGHDT and CDR2 YNNKEL (reference sequence). Trimming removed 3 bases from V and 7 bases from J; junction bases left unmatched: 2. CDR3 loop: CASSQDRGRQPQHF. Here the CDR3 DNA reads TGTGCCAGCAGCCAGGACAGGGGGCGACAGCCCCAGCATTTT.

On this clonotype itself: A much larger clone is a single base away; this may be a read error. This chain links TRBV27 with TRBJ2-6; D may correspond to TRBD1 or TRBD2 (6 bases each). The CDR3 loop spans 16 amino acids. CDR1 is MNHEY and CDR2 is SMNVEV in the germline V gene (reference sequence). Between the trimmed V and J ends, which lost 10 bases and 2 bases, there was a span of 18 bases. The chain's CDR3 is CATTRRGPTGANVLTF. CDR3 sequence (DNA): TGTGCCACAACCCGCCGGGGGCCCACTGGGGCCAACGTCCTGACTTTC.

This clonotype has a handful of counts. V is TRBV12-3 or TRBV12-4 and J is TRBJ1-3; no clear D gene. Between the trimmed V and J ends, which lost 6 bases and 2 bases, there was a span of 5 bases. This CDR3 has 12 amino acids. CDR3 in amino acids: CASRGPGNTIYF. For the CDR3, the DNA is TGTGCCAGCAGGGGTCCTGGAAACACCATATATTTT.

With regard to this clonotype: A junction boundary mismatches the germline segment, possibly from a read error. The chain couples TRBV5-1 to TRBJ2-6, with D perhaps TRBD1 (5 bases). Germline-derived CDR1 and CDR2 are SGHRS and YFSETQ. The CDR3 consists of 15 residues. The CDR3 nucleotides are TGCGCCAGCTTCTTACGGCCTTCTGGGGCCAACGTCCCGACTTTC. Protein sequence: CASFLRPSGANVPTF.

This clonotype appeared many times. The CDR3 is CASSQLYRGAPEAFF. The CDR3 coding sequence is TGTGCCAGCAGCCAACTGTACAGGGGAGCTCCTGAAGCTTTCTTT. V is TRBV14 and J is TRBJ1-1; 7 nucleotides line up with TRBD1. This CDR3 contains 15 residues. The germline V gene has CDR1 SGHDN and CDR2 FVKESK. With 2 bases clipped from V and 6 bases from J, the junction kept 9 bases outside the gene matches.

The chain combines TRBV27 with TRBJ2-3; unclear D gene. Germline CDR1 reads MNHEY; CDR2 reads SMNVEV (reference sequence). The CDR3 runs to 15 residues. Trimming took off 1 base at V and 0 bases at J, with 8 bases between the two ends. CDR3 protein: CASSLLPLSTDTQYF. CDR3 nucleotide sequence: TGTGCCAGCAGTTTATTGCCCCTAAGCACAGATACGCAGTATTTT.

The rearrangement joins TRBV19 to TRBJ2-1; 11 bases line up with TRBD2. Trimming cost V 8 bases and J 7 bases; bases outside gene matches: 10. Germline V gene sequence: CDR1 LNHDA, CDR2 SQIVND (reference sequence). This CDR3 has 15 residues. The CDR3 region has the DNA TGTGCCAGTGCCCTTACTAGCGGGAGAGCAAATGAGCAGTTCTTC. Protein sequence: CASALTSGRANEQFF. Full variable domain (missing parts from reference TRBV19 and TRBJ2-1): DGGITQSPKYLFRKEGQNVTLSCEQNLNHDAMYWYRQDPGQGLRLIYYSQIVNDFQKGDIAEGYSVSREKKESFPLTVTSAQKNPTAFYLCASALTSGRANEQFFGPGTRLTVL.

The chain is built from TRBV13 and TRBJ2-1; a possible D gene is TRBD2 (6 bases). V lost 5 bases, J lost 0 bases, and 26 bases lay in between. Germline CDR1 is PRHDT and CDR2 is FYEKMQ (reference sequence). The CDR3 is made up of 20 amino acids. The CDR3 region is CASSADLRDSRSSSYNEQFF. The CDR3 nucleotides read TGTGCCAGCAGCGCAGACCTCCGGGACTCCAGATCCTCCTCCTACAATGAGCAGTTCTTC.

The V call is TRBV4-1, the J call TRBJ2-5, with D tentatively TRBD2 (7 bases). V shed 4 bases and J shed 7 bases, with 28 bases lying between them. This CDR3 contains 18 residues. Germline CDR1 is MGHRA and CDR2 is YSYEKL. CDR3 residues: CASSPGGRGTQKRGTQYF. In DNA, the CDR3 is TGCGCCAGCAGCCCCGGGGGGCGGGGGACACAAAAAAGGGGGACCCAGTACTTC.

This clonotype was seen only a few times. The chain carries TRBV6-5 and TRBJ2-2; D remains unclear. The length of the CDR3 is 14 residues. CDR1 is MNHEY and CDR2 is SVGAGI in the germline V gene. The germline V and J ends were trimmed by 1 base and 8 bases, with 11 bases remaining between them. In DNA, the CDR3 is TGTGCCAGCAGTTACTGGCCAAAGACTGGGGAGCTGTTTTTT. Protein: CASSYWPKTGELFF.

This clonotype has only one observation. A clone one base away is much larger, so this may be a read error. This chain connects TRBV28 to TRBJ2-3; 12 bases match TRBD2. Germline assignment: CDR1 MDHEN and CDR2 SYDVKM. This CDR3 has 15 amino acids. This CDR3 is CGSNPTSGRTDTQYF. Written as DNA, the CDR3 is TGTGGCAGCAATCCGACTAGCGGGAGAACAGATACGCAGTATTTT.

The sample holds one count of this clonotype. This likely came from a read error, as a far larger clone is one base away. This chain joins TRBV5-1 and TRBJ1-1, with unresolved D. V shed 0 bases and J shed 5 bases, with 5 bases lying between them. The CDR3 consists of 12 residues. Germline V lookup: CDR1 SGHRS, CDR2 YFSETQ. CDR3 in amino acids: CASSLEDTEAFF. The CDR3 DNA reads as TGCGCCAGCAGCTTGGAGGATACTGAAGCTTTCTTT.

V and J are TRBV20-1 and TRBJ2-1; 10 nucleotides line up with TRBD2. V shed 4 bases, J shed 8 bases, and the junction held 11 bases outside the gene matches. The CDR3 sequence is 15 residues long. CDR1 is DFQATT and CDR2 is SNEGSKA in the germline V gene (reference sequence). DNA of the CDR3: TGCAGTGCTATTACACGACTAGCGGGTATATATGAGCAGTTCTTC. Its protein product is CSAITRLAGIYEQFF.